The entry below describes one T cell receptor (beta chain). The entry originates in a study of blood T cell repertoires in COVID-19. TCRdb's table, derived via immunoSEQ multiplex PCR, lists solely in-frame clones and lacks some. The repertoire holds about 20,000 clones, around 79% seen once, with more than 55% in the top ten. Germline V lookup: CDR1 SGHRS, CDR2 YFSETQ. The CDR3 loop spans 14 amino acids. V lost 4 bases and J lost 6, with 11 bases in between. The specimen sequenced was peripheral blood. The chain links TRBV5-1 to TRBJ2-6; weak D call: TRBD1 (6 bases). The source of this sequence is a man older than 75 with acute or convalescent COVID-19. CDR3 in amino acids: CASSQYREANVLTF. The CDR3 DNA is TGCGCCAGCAGCCAATACAGGGAGGCCAACGTCCTGACTTTC.